This T cell receptor (beta chain) came from a study of chemoradiotherapy in HPV16-positive cancers. The wider study: Functional T-cell assays on a couple of HPV16-positive patients' cells defined candidate HPV-specific clones and common TCR motifs.

Sequenced by immunoSEQ multiplex PCR; TCRdb stores in-frame clones only, minus some. This sample has about 12,000 clones, with roughly four fifths found just once. This sample was taken from a patient who underwent chemoradiotherapy. The sequence was collected from a human donor with HPV-associated anogenital cancer.

The CDR3 nucleotides read TGTGCCAGCAGTGTACCACAGGGGAATTACCGAGCTTTCTTT. Translation: CASSVPQGNYRAFF. V usage is TRBV28 and J usage is TRBJ1-1, with 7 bases aligning to TRBD1. This CDR3 contains 14 residues. After removal of 5 bases from V and 10 bases from J, the junction contained 13 bases not matched to a gene. CDR1 and CDR2 from the germline V gene are MDHEN and SYDVKM. Full variable domain (missing parts from reference TRBV28 and TRBJ1-1): DVKVTQSSRYLVKRTGEKVFLECVQDMDHENMFWYRQDPGLGLRLIYFSYDVKMKEKGDIPEGYSVSREKKERFSLILESASTNQTSMYLCASSVPQGNYRAFFGQGTRLTVV.